This T cell receptor beta chain is from a study of T cell repertoires in cytomegalovirus infection (dated by TCRdb to the late 2010s). Background on the whole study: Donor HLA type was relevant to the analysis, as public TCR beta signatures indicated carriage of CMV infection together with the matching HLA type. What the research found in general, with its limitations: The ex vivo response was dominated by HLA-C-restricted CMV-specific TCR beta clonotypes, which also provided the single most frequent clonotype in two of eight donors. In both this cohort and an independent cohort of 352 donors, the cumulative frequency of public TCR beta family members distinguished carriers of CMV infection plus the relevant HLA type.

As regards this clonotype: What this receptor recognizes is not known. It has no much larger one-base neighbor in the sample; base qualities were not kept.

Trimming at the junction amounts to 3 bases on V and 0 bases on J, and the germline ends lie 5 bases apart. CDR1 is given as DFQATT and CDR2 as SNEGSKA, both from the germline V gene (reference sequence). CDR3 length: 13 amino acids, cysteine to phenylalanine. The DNA shown is the 39-base CDR3, in frame from base 1. These reads were obtained on an Illumina HiSeq 1500. TCRdb reprocessing: public reads trimmed at Q25 with fastp, clones called with MiXCR, in-frame beta chains kept. All rows with the same CDR3 protein become a single entry with the most common DNA and genes. For this sample the table gives under 150,000 distinct CDR3 sequences, of which almost 9% were detected only once. The ten largest account for over 9.5% of the sample.

The rearrangement combines TRBV20-1 with TRBJ1-4; a confident D gene designation cannot be given. What was sequenced was PBMCs. The clonotype comes from a human donor in good health (CMV status not recorded). Some clones in this sample may be carry-over from other donors' samples. CDR3 sequence: CSASIATNEKLFF. The DNA sequence is TGCAGTGCTAGTATTGCAACTAATGAAAAACTGTTTTTT.